Below are 11 T cell receptor beta chains sequenced from a single sample in a study of blood T cell repertoires in COVID-19. Libraries were prepared by immunoSEQ multiplex PCR; TCRdb keeps only in-frame clonotypes and omits some of them. The repertoire has approximately 220,000 clones, about 85% of them found once; the top ten carry under 20%. The sample consisted of PBMCs or T cells enriched from blood (not recorded which). The source of these receptors is a man aged 40-49 years who had recovered from COVID-19.

J is TRBJ1-6 and V is TRBV2; TRBD1 might be the D (6 bases). The CDR3 extends over 17 amino acids. Germline loops: CDR1 SNHLY, CDR2 FYNNEI. Trimming cost V 4 bases and J 0 bases, with 13 bases left between them. The CDR3 nucleotides are TGTGCCAGCAGTGCTAGGACAGTGAGCTCCTATAATTCACCCCTCCACTTT. Translating it yields CASSARTVSSYNSPLHF.

This chain uses TRBV5-6 with TRBJ1-5, with 8 bases matching TRBD1. The V gene end was trimmed by 4 bases and the J gene end by 6 bases; junction bases not matched to a gene: 12. This CDR3 is built from 16 residues. Germline CDR1 is SGHDT and CDR2 is YYEEEE. The CDR3: CASSLTSQGAFQPQHF. CDR3 nucleotides: TGTGCCAGCAGCCTCACGTCGCAGGGGGCTTTTCAGCCCCAGCATTTT.

The chain combines TRBV7-8 with TRBJ1-1; weak D call: TRBD1 (6 bases). The germline V and J ends were trimmed by 1 base and 4 bases, with 13 bases remaining between them. This CDR3 has 15 residues. In germline, CDR1 is SGHVS, CDR2 FQNEAQ. CDR3 nucleotides: TGTGCCAGCAGCTTAGGGCTTCAGGGGATCACTGAAGCTTTCTTT. Protein sequence: CASSLGLQGITEAFF.

The V call is TRBV10-2, the J call TRBJ2-7; D is unclear. Germline V CDR1 and CDR2: WSHSY, SAAADI. There are 14 residues in the CDR3. V lost 2 bases to trimming and J lost 2 bases, with 10 bases between them. Written as DNA, the CDR3 is TGCGCCAGCAGTGAGAGCCGCGTCGCCTACGAGCAGTACTTC. Translating gives CASSESRVAYEQYF.

The genes are TRBV19 and TRBJ1-2; 9 bases fit TRBD1. Germline V gene sequence: CDR1 LNHDA, CDR2 SQIVND (reference sequence). The CDR3 is 14 amino acids. Trimming removed 7 bases from V and 4 bases from J; junction bases left unmatched: 7. The CDR3 sequence is CASTPDRGVYGYTF. In nucleotides, the CDR3 is TGTGCCAGTACCCCGGACAGGGGCGTCTATGGCTACACCTTC.

The rearrangement links TRBV7-3 to TRBJ2-3; D ambiguous. Germline-derived CDR1 and CDR2 are SGHTA and FQGTGA. Trimming took off 4 bases at V and 3 bases at J, with 11 bases between the two ends. This CDR3 spans 14 amino acids. The CDR3 loop is CASSSDWHTDTQYF. CDR3 in DNA: TGTGCCAGCAGCTCAGACTGGCATACAGATACGCAGTATTTT.

The genes are TRBV9 and TRBJ2-7; 12 positions agree with TRBD1. The CDR3 has 16 residues. V shed 4 bases, J shed 5 bases, and the junction held 10 bases outside the gene matches. Germline V gene lookup returns CDR1 SGDLS and CDR2 YYNGEE. The CDR3 sequence: CASSPAPGTGGNEQYF. CDR3 DNA sequence: TGTGCCAGCAGCCCAGCACCCGGGACAGGGGGCAACGAGCAGTACTTC.

Comment on this clone: Other DNA variants within this sample encode the same CDR3. V and J are TRBV7-2 and TRBJ1-1, with D possibly being TRBD1 (5 bases). V was shortened by 2 bases and J by 2 bases, with 9 bases between the two germline ends. Germline V gives CDR1 SGHTA, CDR2 FQGNSA. The CDR3 covers 14 residues. CDR3 bases: TGTGCCAGCAGCTTACAGGGTCTAAACACTGAAGCTTTCTTT. It is translated as CASSLQGLNTEAFF.

The rearrangement uses TRBV7-6 and TRBJ2-1; no reliable D call. CDR3 length equals 15 residues. Trimming left V 5 bases short and J 3 bases short, with 14 bases between. CDR1 is SGHVS and CDR2 is FNYEAQ in the germline V gene. The CDR3 loop reads CASSPVQAIYNEQFF. CDR3 coding DNA: TGTGCCAGCAGCCCGGTGCAGGCGATCTACAATGAGCAGTTCTTC.

The chain carries TRBV7-3 and TRBJ1-1; no firm D call. Germline V gene lookup returns CDR1 SGHTA and CDR2 FQGTGA. The ends were cut back, 4 bases at V and 1 base at J, with 7 bases in the middle. The CDR3 is made up of 13 amino acids. In DNA, the CDR3 is TGTGCCAGCAGCTCGACTCGGAACACTGAAGCTTTCTTT. Translating gives CASSSTRNTEAFF. The complete variable domain, with remaining parts taken from reference TRBV7-3 and TRBJ1-1, reads GAGVSQTPSNKVTEKGKYVELRCDPISGHTALYWYRQSLGQGPEFLIYFQGTGAADDSGLPNDRFFAVRPEGSVSTLKIQRTERGDSAVYLCASSSTRNTEAFFGQGTRLTVV.

V and J are TRBV24-1 and TRBJ2-1; 8 nucleotides line up with TRBD2. The CDR3 loop spans 16 amino acids. V lost 6 bases to trimming and J lost 0 bases; unmatched junction nucleotides: 6. Germline V gene data show CDR1 as KGHDR and CDR2 as SFDVKD. The DNA for the CDR3 is TGTGCCACCAGTAATAGCGGGAAAGGCTCCTACAATGAGCAGTTCTTC. It translates to CATSNSGKGSYNEQFF.